Each of the 21 T cell receptor beta chains below was sequenced from the same sample in a study of OX40 agonist ivuxolimab in advanced cancers. The assay was immunoSEQ multiplex PCR, and TCRdb's table has in-frame clones only and misses some. Among about 79,000 clones listed, approximately 86% were seen once. Sequencing used CD4+ or CD8+ T cells sorted from blood, obtained in a trial of the OX40 agonist ivuxolimab. These receptors were obtained from an adult with an advanced solid tumor such as melanoma, head and neck, liver or kidney cancer.

The chain joins TRBV13 to TRBJ2-1; 14 nucleotides line up with TRBD2. Germline CDR1 is PRHDT and CDR2 is FYEKMQ (reference sequence). The CDR3 runs to 18 residues. V gave up 2 bases and J gave up 9 bases; unmatched junction bases: 12. CDR3 DNA sequence: TGTGCCAGCAGCTTAATCGTTGGGGCGGGACTAGCGGGAGTTGAGCAGTTCTTC. This sequence encodes CASSLIVGAGLAGVEQFF.

The chain joins TRBV6-5 to TRBJ1-6, with unresolved D. Germline CDR1 MNHEY, CDR2 SVGAGI. The length of the CDR3 is 15 residues. V lost 4 bases, J lost 10 bases, and 17 bases lay in between. In DNA form, the CDR3 reads TGTGCCAGCAGTTCACCAAGGGAGGGATGGTCACCCCTCCACTTT. This codes for CASSSPREGWSPLHF.

CDR3 nucleotide sequence: TGTGCCAGCAGCGTAATGACCAGGCTAGCGGGGGGTAAGAATGAGCAGTTCTTC. Residues: CASSVMTRLAGGKNEQFF. This chain links TRBV9 with TRBJ2-1; TRBD2 agrees at 11 bases. V gave up 1 base and J gave up 7 bases; unmatched junction bases: 13. Germline V gene lookup returns CDR1 SGDLS and CDR2 YYNGEE. The CDR3 extends over 18 amino acids. Based on the CDR3 plus reference TRBV9 and TRBJ2-1, the full variable domain is DSGVTQTPKHLITATGQRVTLRCSPRSGDLSVYWYQQSLDQGLQFLIQYYNGEERAKGNILERFSAQQFPDLHSELNLSSLELGDSALYFCASSVMTRLAGGKNEQFFGPGTRLTVL.

J is TRBJ2-7 and V is TRBV5-1, with D maybe TRBD1 (6 bases). Trimming shortened V by 4 bases and J by 2 bases, and 13 bases separated the two germline ends. The CDR3 length is 14 residues. Germline CDR1 reads SGHRS; CDR2 reads YFSETQ. This CDR3 reads CASSVTEGAYEQYF. The CDR3 region has the DNA TGCGCCAGCAGCGTGACAGAGGGGGCCTACGAGCAGTACTTC.

The chain is built from TRBV7-9 and TRBJ1-1, with 7 bases fitting TRBD1. Trimming at V came to 1 base and at J to 6 bases, leaving 2 bases not matched to a gene. This CDR3 is 13 amino acids long. Germline-derived CDR1 and CDR2 are SEHNR and FQNEAQ (reference sequence). The DNA of the CDR3 is TGTGCCAGCAGCTTAGGGACAGGTTCTGAAGCTTTCTTT. Translation: CASSLGTGSEAFF.

The chain joins TRBV6-6 to TRBJ1-3, with TRBD1 matching 9 bases. CDR1 is MNHNY and CDR2 is SVGAGI in the germline V gene (reference sequence). The CDR3 totals 15 residues. V trimming: 5 bases; J trimming: 8 bases; junction bases outside the gene matches: 10. CDR3 nucleotide sequence: TGTGCCAGCAGTCTCCCACCGGGACAGGGCTACACCATATATTTT. Its protein product is CASSLPPGQGYTIYF.

The chain recombines TRBV28 with TRBJ2-3; the D gene is possibly TRBD1 (5 bases). V shed 10 bases and J shed 2 bases, with 10 bases lying between them. CDR1 MDHEN and CDR2 SYDVKM come from the germline V gene. The CDR3 covers 12 residues. CDR3 nucleotides: TGTGCCATCCGACAGACCACAGATACGCAGTATTTT. Its protein is CAIRQTTDTQYF. The full variable domain, with the rest looked up from reference TRBV28 and TRBJ2-3, is DVKVTQSSRYLVKRTGEKVFLECVQDMDHENMFWYRQDPGLGLRLIYFSYDVKMKEKGDIPEGYSVSREKKERFSLILESASTNQTSMYLCAIRQTTDTQYFGPGTRLTVL.

The J gene is TRBJ2-1, the V gene TRBV10-3; D is perhaps TRBD2 (7 bases). The CDR3 extends over 14 amino acids. The V gene lost 0 bases and the J gene lost 9 bases, with 12 bases spanning the gap. Germline CDR1 ENHRY, CDR2 SYGVKD. In DNA form, the CDR3 reads TGTGCCATCAGTGAGTCCGGACTAGGGGGTGAGCAGTTCTTC. Translating gives CAISESGLGGEQFF.

The rearrangement joins TRBV6-6 to TRBJ1-6; D call uncertain. Germline V CDR1 and CDR2: MNHNY, SVGAGI (reference sequence). Between the trimmed V and J ends, which lost 5 bases and 6 bases, there was a span of 11 bases. This CDR3 spans 14 amino acids. The CDR3 nucleotides are TGTGCCAGCAGTCTACGGGCTGGTAATTCACCCCTCCACTTT. It codes for CASSLRAGNSPLHF.

About this clone: At one end the junction does not follow the germline gene, possibly because of a read error. The chain recombines TRBV4-3 with TRBJ2-7, with 12 bases fitting TRBD2. This CDR3 region has 16 residues. Germline-derived CDR1 and CDR2 are LGHNA and YSLEER. The CDR3 DNA follows: TGCGCCAGCAGCCGACTAGCGGGAGACCTCCCCTATGAGCAGTACTTC. As protein: CASSRLAGDLPYEQYF.

The chain has TRBV5-5 and TRBJ2-4; possible D gene TRBD1, 5 bases. CDR3 length: 14 residues. Trimming stripped 7 bases from V and 9 bases from J, with 20 bases between. CDR1 is SGHKS and CDR2 is YYEKEE in the germline V gene (reference sequence). The CDR3 DNA sequence: TGTGCCAGCGGGGTGCAGGGAAGAGGTGGCATTCAGTACTTC. It encodes CASGVQGRGGIQYF.

The CDR3 nucleotides read TGTGCCAGCAGTGGAGGGGGGGCAGGACAGCCCCAGCATTTT. Its protein product is CASSGGGAGQPQHF. The chain carries TRBV28 and TRBJ1-5; D is possibly TRBD1 (6 bases). The germline V gene encodes CDR1 MDHEN and CDR2 SYDVKM. Between the trimmed V and J ends, which lost 5 bases and 7 bases, there was a span of 15 bases. The CDR3 spans 14 residues.

The chain joins TRBV6-4 to TRBJ2-1, with 10 bases lining up with TRBD2. There are 15 residues in the CDR3. CDR1 and CDR2 from the germline V gene are MRHNA and SNTAGT. V gave up 7 bases and J gave up 6 bases; unmatched junction bases: 9. The CDR3 region is CASIGLAASLNEQFF. The DNA of the CDR3 is TGTGCCAGCATTGGACTAGCGGCCTCCCTCAATGAGCAGTTCTTC.

The chain couples TRBV29-1 to TRBJ2-7; 7 nucleotides align to TRBD1. The CDR3 loop spans 12 amino acids. Germline CDR1 and CDR2: SQVTM and ANQGSEA. J was trimmed by 10 bases and V by 2 bases; bases with no gene match: 8. In nucleotides, the CDR3 is TGCAGCGTTGAAAAGGGGGCCGGGCCTCAGTACTTC. As protein: CSVEKGAGPQYF.

The rearrangement joins TRBV5-1 to TRBJ1-2; tentatively, D is TRBD1 (6 bases). Germline loops: CDR1 SGHRS, CDR2 YFSETQ. V was clipped by 4 bases and J by 5 bases, with 15 bases between them. The CDR3 runs 14 residues. This CDR3 is CASSRDTVGYGYTF. In DNA form, the CDR3 reads TGCGCCAGCAGCCGGGACACCGTGGGGTATGGCTACACCTTC. Drawing the rest from reference TRBV5-1 and TRBJ1-2, the complete variable domain is KAGVTQTPRYLIKTRGQQVTLSCSPISGHRSVSWYQQTPGQGLQFLFEYFSETQRNKGNFPGRFSGRQFSNSRSEMNVSTLELGDSALYLCASSRDTVGYGYTFGSGTRLTVV.

V and J are TRBV7-2 and TRBJ2-1; D remains ambiguous. The germline V and J ends were trimmed by 6 bases and 6 bases, with 12 bases remaining between them. The length of the CDR3 is 13 residues. Germline values: CDR1 SGHTA, CDR2 FQGNSA. The CDR3 nucleotides read TGTGCCAGCAGTCCCGACTGGACCAATGAGCAGTTCTTC. Encoded protein: CASSPDWTNEQFF. The variable domain in full, completed from reference TRBV7-2 and TRBJ2-1, reads GAGVSQSPSNKVTEKGKDVELRCDPISGHTALYWYRQSLGQGLEFLIYFQGNSAPDKSGLPSDRFSAERTGGSVSTLTIQRTQQEDSAVYLCASSPDWTNEQFFGPGTRLTVL.

The rearrangement links TRBV7-9 to TRBJ1-5; TRBD1 might be the D (6 bases). Germline CDR1 reads SEHNR; CDR2 reads FQNEAQ (reference sequence). The V end lost 2 bases, the J end lost 1 base, and 6 bases lay between the germline ends. The CDR3 length is 14 residues. The CDR3 sequence: CASSLQGSNQPQHF. The CDR3 DNA is TGTGCCAGCAGCTTACAGGGGAGCAATCAGCCCCAGCATTTT.

The rearrangement links TRBV10-3 to TRBJ2-1; tentative D call: TRBD1 (5 bases). Deletions cut 3 bases from V and 4 bases from J, with 13 bases between. The CDR3 sequence is 15 residues long. The germline gives CDR1 ENHRY, CDR2 SYGVKD. The DNA for the CDR3 is TGTGCCATCAGTGAACCCGGACAAATTTACAATGAGCAGTTCTTC. Translated, it gives CAISEPGQIYNEQFF.

This chain uses TRBV30 with TRBJ1-3, with D maybe TRBD1 (6 bases). CDR1 GTSNPN and CDR2 SVGIG come from the germline V gene (reference sequence). Between the trimmed V and J ends, which lost 4 bases and 4 bases, there was a span of 11 bases. This CDR3 comprises 13 residues. The CDR3 DNA reads as TGTGCCTGGAATAGGGGGGACGGAAACACCATATATTTT. It translates to CAWNRGDGNTIYF. Full variable domain (remainder filled in from reference TRBV30 and TRBJ1-3): SQTIHQWPATLVQPVGSPLSLECTVEGTSNPNLYWYRQAAGRGLQLLFYSVGIGQISSEVPQNLSASRPQDRQFILSSKKLLLSDSGFYLCAWNRGDGNTIYFGEGSWLTVV.

The V and J genes are TRBV27 and TRBJ1-5, with 9 positions matching TRBD1. Per the germline V gene, CDR1 is MNHEY and CDR2 is SMNVEV (reference sequence). The CDR3 has 16 residues. V dropped 4 bases and J dropped 0; count of bases not matched to a gene: 4. CDR3: CASSSTGGGSNQPQHF. For the CDR3, the DNA is TGTGCCAGCAGTTCCACAGGGGGCGGTAGCAATCAGCCCCAGCATTTT.

This clone was seen once. The DNA of the CDR3 is TGTGCCAGCAGCTTGGAGGGTTACGAGCAGTACTTC. Translation: CASSLEGYEQYF. The rearrangement joins TRBV5-4 to TRBJ2-7; D call uncertain. The V gene's germline CDR1 is SGHNT and CDR2 YYREEE (reference sequence). V lost 0 bases, J lost 4 bases, and 5 bases lay in between. CDR3 size: 12 residues.